This TCR beta chain was recovered during a study of shared clonotypes between healthy human individuals. Overall study results and limits: Relative to memory subsets, naive subsets generally showed larger estimated richness.

Notes on this clone: What it binds is unknown. Different DNA sequences within this sample yield the same CDR3.

The ends were cut back, 3 bases at V and 4 bases at J, with 8 bases in the middle. The CDR3 sequence is 12 residues long. From germline, CDR1 is SGHNT and CDR2 YYREEE (reference sequence). This table comes from immunoSEQ multiplex PCR, and its TCRdb copy is limited to in-frame clones, with some not included. The sample lists about 2 million clones, 85% to 95% occurring once. The gene calls are TRBV5-4 and TRBJ2-7, with D possibly being TRBD2 (6 bases). Sample: naive CD4+ T cells sorted from blood. Subset denoted: CD45RA+ positively selected. The TCR originated in a man aged 18-30 years in good health. In nucleotides, the CDR3 is TGTGCCAGCAGCTCGGCGGGGTACGAGCAGTACTTC. Its translation is CASSSAGYEQYF.